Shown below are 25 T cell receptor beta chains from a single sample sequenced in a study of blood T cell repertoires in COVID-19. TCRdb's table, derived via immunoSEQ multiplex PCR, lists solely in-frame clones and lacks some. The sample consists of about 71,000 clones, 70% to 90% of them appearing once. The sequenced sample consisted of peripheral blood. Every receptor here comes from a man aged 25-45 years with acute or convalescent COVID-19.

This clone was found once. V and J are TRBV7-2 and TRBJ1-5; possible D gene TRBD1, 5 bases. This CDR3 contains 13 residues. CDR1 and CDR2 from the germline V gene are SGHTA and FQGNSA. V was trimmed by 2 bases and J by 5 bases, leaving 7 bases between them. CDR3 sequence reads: CASSLWGDQPQHF. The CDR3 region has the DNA TGTGCCAGCAGCTTATGGGGGGATCAGCCCCAGCATTTT. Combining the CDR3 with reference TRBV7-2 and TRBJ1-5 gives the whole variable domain GAGVSQSPSNKVTEKGKDVELRCDPISGHTALYWYRQSLGQGLEFLIYFQGNSAPDKSGLPSDRFSAERTGGSVSTLTIQRTQQEDSAVYLCASSLWGDQPQHFGDGTRLSIL.

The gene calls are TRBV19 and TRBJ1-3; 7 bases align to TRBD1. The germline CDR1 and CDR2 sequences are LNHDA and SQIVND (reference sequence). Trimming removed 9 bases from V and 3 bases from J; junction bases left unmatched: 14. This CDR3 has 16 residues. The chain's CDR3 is CASLDRPQGSGNTIYF. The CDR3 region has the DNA TGTGCCAGCTTGGACAGGCCTCAAGGCAGTGGAAACACCATATATTTT.

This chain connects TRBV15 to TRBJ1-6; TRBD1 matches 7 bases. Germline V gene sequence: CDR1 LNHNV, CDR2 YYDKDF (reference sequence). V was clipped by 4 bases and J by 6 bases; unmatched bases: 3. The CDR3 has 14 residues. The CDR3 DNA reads TGTGCCACCAGCATTCAGGGGGGTAATTCACCCCTCCACTTT. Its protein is CATSIQGGNSPLHF.

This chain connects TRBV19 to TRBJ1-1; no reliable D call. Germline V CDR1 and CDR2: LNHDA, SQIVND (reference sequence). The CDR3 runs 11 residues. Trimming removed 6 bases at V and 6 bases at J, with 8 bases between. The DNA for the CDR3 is TGTGCCAGTAGACGGACTTCTGAAGCTTTCTTT. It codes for CASRRTSEAFF.

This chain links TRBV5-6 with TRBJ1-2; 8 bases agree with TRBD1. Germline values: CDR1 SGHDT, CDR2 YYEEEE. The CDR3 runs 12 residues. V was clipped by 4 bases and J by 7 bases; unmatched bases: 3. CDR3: CASSQGASGYTF. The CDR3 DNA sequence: TGTGCCAGCAGCCAGGGGGCGAGTGGCTACACCTTC.

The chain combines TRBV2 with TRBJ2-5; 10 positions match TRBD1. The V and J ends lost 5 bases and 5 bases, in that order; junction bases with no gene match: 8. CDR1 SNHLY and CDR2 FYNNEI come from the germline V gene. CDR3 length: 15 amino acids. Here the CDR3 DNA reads TGTGCCAGCAGTCTGGACAGGGGGTCGGGGGAGACCCAGTACTTC. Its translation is CASSLDRGSGETQYF. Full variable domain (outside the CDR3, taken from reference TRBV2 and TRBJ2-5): EPEVTQTPSHQVTQMGQEVILRCVPISNHLYFYWYRQILGQKVEFLVSFYNNEISEKSEIFDDQFSVERPDGSNFTLKIRSTKLEDSAMYFCASSLDRGSGETQYFGPGTRLLVL.

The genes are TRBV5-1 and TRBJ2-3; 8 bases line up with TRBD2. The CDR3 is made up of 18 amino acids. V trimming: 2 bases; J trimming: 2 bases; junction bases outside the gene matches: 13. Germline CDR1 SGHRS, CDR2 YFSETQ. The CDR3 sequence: CASSFGLAGRSTTDTQYF. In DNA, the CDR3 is TGCGCCAGCAGCTTCGGACTAGCAGGACGATCTACCACAGATACGCAGTATTTT.

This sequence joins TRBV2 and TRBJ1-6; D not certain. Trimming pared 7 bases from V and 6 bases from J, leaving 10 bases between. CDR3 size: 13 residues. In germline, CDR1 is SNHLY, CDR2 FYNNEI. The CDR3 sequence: CASTEARNSPLHF. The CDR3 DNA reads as TGTGCCAGCACGGAGGCACGTAATTCACCCCTCCACTTT.

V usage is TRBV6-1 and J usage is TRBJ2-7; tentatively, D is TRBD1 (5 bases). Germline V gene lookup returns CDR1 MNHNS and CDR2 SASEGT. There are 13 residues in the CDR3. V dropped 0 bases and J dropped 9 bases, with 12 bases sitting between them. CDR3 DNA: TGTGCCAGCAGTGAAGCTCGGGTAGGGGTGCAGTACGTC. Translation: CASSEARVGVQYV.

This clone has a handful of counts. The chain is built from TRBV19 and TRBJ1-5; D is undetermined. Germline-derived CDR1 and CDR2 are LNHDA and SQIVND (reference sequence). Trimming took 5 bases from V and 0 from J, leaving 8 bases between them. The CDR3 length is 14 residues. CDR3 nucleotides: TGTGCCAGTAGTCCAGGTTATAGCAATCAGCCCCAGCATTTT. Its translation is CASSPGYSNQPQHF.

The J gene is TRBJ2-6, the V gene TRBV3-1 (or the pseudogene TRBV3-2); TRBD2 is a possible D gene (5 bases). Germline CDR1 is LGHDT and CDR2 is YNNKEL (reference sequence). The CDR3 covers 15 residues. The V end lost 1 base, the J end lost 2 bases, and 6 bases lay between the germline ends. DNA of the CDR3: TGTGCCAGCAGCCAAGGAGGGACTGGGGCCAACGTCCTGACTTTC. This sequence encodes CASSQGGTGANVLTF.

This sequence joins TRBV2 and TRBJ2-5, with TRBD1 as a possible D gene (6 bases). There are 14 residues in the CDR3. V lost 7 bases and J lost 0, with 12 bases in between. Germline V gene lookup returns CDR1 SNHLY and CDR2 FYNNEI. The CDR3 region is CASIAEGDQETQYF. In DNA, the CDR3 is TGTGCCAGCATAGCCGAGGGGGACCAAGAGACCCAGTACTTC.

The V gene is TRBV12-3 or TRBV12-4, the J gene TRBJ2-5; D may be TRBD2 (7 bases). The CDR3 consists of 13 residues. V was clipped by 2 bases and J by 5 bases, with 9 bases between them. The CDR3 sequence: CASSLRGAETQYF. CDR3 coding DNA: TGTGCCAGCAGTTTACGGGGGGCGGAGACCCAGTACTTC.

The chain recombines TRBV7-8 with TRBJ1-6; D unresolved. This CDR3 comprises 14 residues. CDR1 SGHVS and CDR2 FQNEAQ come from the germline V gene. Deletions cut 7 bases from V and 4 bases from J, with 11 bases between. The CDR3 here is CASTGGEYNSPLHF. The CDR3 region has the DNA TGTGCCAGCACCGGAGGAGAATATAATTCACCCCTCCACTTT.

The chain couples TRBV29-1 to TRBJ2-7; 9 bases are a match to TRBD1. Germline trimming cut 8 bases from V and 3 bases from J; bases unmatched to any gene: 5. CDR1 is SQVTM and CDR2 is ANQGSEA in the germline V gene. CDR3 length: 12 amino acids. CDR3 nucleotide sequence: TGCAGCATCGGGACAGGGTACTACGAGCAGTACGTC. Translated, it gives CSIGTGYYEQYV.

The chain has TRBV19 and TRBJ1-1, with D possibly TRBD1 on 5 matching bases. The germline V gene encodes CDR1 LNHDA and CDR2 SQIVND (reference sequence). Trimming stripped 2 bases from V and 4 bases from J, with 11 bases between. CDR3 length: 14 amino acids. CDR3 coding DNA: TGTGCCAGTAGTATATCCCGGGGGGGCACTGAAGCTTTCTTT. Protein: CASSISRGGTEAFF.

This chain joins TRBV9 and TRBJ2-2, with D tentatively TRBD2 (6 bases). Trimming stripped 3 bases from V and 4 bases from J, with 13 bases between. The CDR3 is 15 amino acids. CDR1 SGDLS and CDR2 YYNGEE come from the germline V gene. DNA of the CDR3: TGTGCCAGCAGCGGAAAACTAGCACTCACCGGGGAGCTGTTTTTT. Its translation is CASSGKLALTGELFF.

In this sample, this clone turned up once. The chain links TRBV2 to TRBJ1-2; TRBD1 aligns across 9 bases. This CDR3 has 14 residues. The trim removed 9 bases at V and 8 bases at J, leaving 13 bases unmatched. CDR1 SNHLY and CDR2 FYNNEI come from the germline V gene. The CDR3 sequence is CASTGEQGAQGYTF. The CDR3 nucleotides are TGTGCCAGTACGGGGGAACAGGGGGCGCAGGGCTACACCTTC.

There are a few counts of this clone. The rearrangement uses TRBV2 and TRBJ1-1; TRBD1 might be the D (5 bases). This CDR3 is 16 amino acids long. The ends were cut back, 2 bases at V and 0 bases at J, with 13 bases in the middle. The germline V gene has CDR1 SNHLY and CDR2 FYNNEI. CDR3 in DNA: TGTGCCAGCAGTGAATGGGGTGGGGCCATGAACACTGAAGCTTTCTTT. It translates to CASSEWGGAMNTEAFF.

The CDR3 reads CASSPPPFMTSRTYNEQFF. CDR3 DNA: TGTGCCAGCAGCCCCCCTCCGTTTATGACTAGTCGTACTTACAATGAGCAGTTCTTC. The chain carries TRBV13 and TRBJ2-1, with TRBD2 as a possible D gene (6 bases). CDR3 length: 19 amino acids. Germline V gene lookup returns CDR1 PRHDT and CDR2 FYEKMQ (reference sequence). V lost 5 bases and J lost 4, with 27 bases in between.

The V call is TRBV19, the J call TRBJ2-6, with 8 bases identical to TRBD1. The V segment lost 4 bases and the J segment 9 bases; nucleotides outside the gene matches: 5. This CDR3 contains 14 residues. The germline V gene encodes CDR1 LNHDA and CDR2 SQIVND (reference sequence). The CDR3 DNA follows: TGTGCCAGTAGTACCACAGGGGGTGTCAACGTCCTGACTTTC. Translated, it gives CASSTTGGVNVLTF.

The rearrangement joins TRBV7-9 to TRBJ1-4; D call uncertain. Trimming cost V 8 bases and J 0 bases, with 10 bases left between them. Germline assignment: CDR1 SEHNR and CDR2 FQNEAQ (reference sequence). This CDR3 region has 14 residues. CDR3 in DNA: TGTGCCAGCGGGCGAGGGTCAACTAATGAAAAACTGTTTTTT. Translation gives CASGRGSTNEKLFF.

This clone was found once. The DNA for the CDR3 is TGTGCCAGCAGCGCGCAAAGGGGGGGCAATTCACCCCTCCACTTT. The encoded protein is CASSAQRGGNSPLHF. The chain combines TRBV5-4 with TRBJ1-6; D might be TRBD1 (6 bases). From germline, CDR1 is SGHNT and CDR2 YYREEE (reference sequence). V was shortened by 4 bases and J by 7 bases, with 15 bases between the two germline ends. The CDR3 totals 15 residues.

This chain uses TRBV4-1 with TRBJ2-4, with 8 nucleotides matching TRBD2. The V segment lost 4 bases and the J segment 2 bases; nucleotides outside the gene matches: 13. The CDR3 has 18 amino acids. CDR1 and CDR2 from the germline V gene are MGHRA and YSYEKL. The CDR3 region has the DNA TGCGCCAGCAGCCTTTTCGAGCGGGAGACATCCACCAAAAACATTCAGTACTTC. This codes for CASSLFERETSTKNIQYF.

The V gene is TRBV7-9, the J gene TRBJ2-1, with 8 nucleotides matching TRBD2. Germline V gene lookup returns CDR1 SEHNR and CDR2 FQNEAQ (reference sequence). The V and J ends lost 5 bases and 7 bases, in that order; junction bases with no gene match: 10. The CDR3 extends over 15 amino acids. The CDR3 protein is CASSKSGGMGNEQFF. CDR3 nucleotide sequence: TGTGCCAGCAGCAAAAGCGGGGGAATGGGTAATGAGCAGTTCTTC.